The rows below give T cell receptor beta chains drawn from one sample of a study of T-cell reconstitution after alpha-beta-depleted transplantation in children. TCRdb re-analysed the PCR reads in MiXCR, keeping a single row per CDR3 protein. This table holds about 980,000 distinct CDR3 sequences, 25% to 35% found once. Source: PBMCs, mostly from graft donor cells, taken 360 days after TCRalphabeta/CD19-depleted stem cell transplant. These TCRs come from a boy younger than two who had a stem cell transplant for SCID, so the T cells may come from the graft donor. Both conserved end residues are part of each CDR3. The D gene is left open where the match is weak. Size values are once, few and many counts, or a class for expanded clones, and some rows have none.

V: TRBV12-3/TRBV12-4
J: TRBJ2-7
D: TRBD1
size: NA
CDR3: CASNPGQGREQYF
DNA: TGTGCCAGCAATCCGGGACAGGGACGTGAGCAGTACTTC

V: TRBV4-1
J: TRBJ2-5
D: NA
size: NA
CDR3: CASSQGLADPQETQYF
DNA: TGCGCCAGCAGCCAAGGTTTGGCGGATCCGCAAGAGACCCAGTACTTC

V: TRBV7-9
J: TRBJ2-3
D: NA
size: once
CDR3: CASSPLVSGTDTQYF
DNA: TGTGCCAGCAGCCCTCTGGTTTCTGGGACAGATACGCAGTATTTT

V: TRBV4-1
J: TRBJ2-5
D: TRBD2
size: few
CDR3: CASSQASTGGQETQYF
DNA: TGCGCCAGCAGCCAAGCTTCAACGGGGGGGCAAGAGACCCAGTACTTC

V: TRBV12-5
J: TRBJ2-7
D: NA
size: few
CDR3: CASGTGTSYEQYF
DNA: TGTGCTAGTGGGACCGGGACCTCCTACGAGCAGTACTTC

V: TRBV18
J: TRBJ2-5
D: NA
size: NA
CDR3: CASSPPQGTQETQYF
DNA: TGTGCCAGCTCACCACCGCAGGGAACCCAAGAGACCCAGTACTTC

V: TRBV20-1
J: TRBJ2-5
D: NA
size: NA
CDR3: CSAREHRGGQETQYF
DNA: TGCAGTGCTAGAGAGCACAGGGGAGGCCAAGAGACCCAGTACTTC

V: TRBV10-3
J: TRBJ2-5
D: TRBD1
size: few
CDR3: CAISAGQGADQETQYF
DNA: TGTGCCATCAGTGCGGGACAGGGGGCCGACCAAGAGACCCAGTACTTC

V: TRBV20-1
J: TRBJ2-3
D: TRBD2
size: NA
CDR3: CSARGLAGGPPQSDTQYF
DNA: TGCAGTGCTAGAGGGCTAGCGGGGGGCCCCCCGCAATCAGATACGCAGTATTTT

V: TRBV20-1
J: TRBJ2-3
D: NA
size: NA
CDR3: CSASQGTDTQYF
DNA: TGCAGTGCTAGTCAAGGGACAGATACGCAGTATTTT

V: TRBV5-1
J: TRBJ1-5
D: TRBD1
size: NA
CDR3: CASSLGPGGQPQHF
DNA: TGCGCCAGCAGCTTGGGTCCAGGGGGTCAGCCCCAGCATTTT

V: TRBV30
J: TRBJ2-3
D: NA
size: few
CDR3: CAWRRGTSTDTQYF
DNA: TGTGCCTGGAGGCGGGGTACTAGCACAGATACGCAGTATTTT

V: TRBV4-2
J: TRBJ2-7
D: TRBD1
size: many
CDR3: CASSPWGQGTYEQYF
DNA: TGTGCCAGCAGCCCCTGGGGACAGGGGACCTACGAGCAGTACTTC

V: TRBV7-8
J: TRBJ2-1
D: TRBD2
size: few
CDR3: CASSSLVGQGRGLAGGLAYNEQFF
DNA: TGTGCCAGCAGCTCCCTAGTCGGACAGGGGCGAGGGCTAGCGGGGGGGCTGGCCTACAATGAGCAGTTCTTC

V: TRBV6-1
J: TRBJ2-3
D: NA
size: few
CDR3: CASTQVFTGIWDTDTQYF
DNA: TGTGCCAGCACCCAAGTTTTTACAGGGATTTGGGACACAGATACGCAGTATTTT

V: TRBV6-1
J: TRBJ1-2
D: TRBD1
size: few
CDR3: CASTRTGDSNYGYTF
DNA: TGTGCCAGCACCCGGACAGGGGACAGTAACTATGGCTACACCTTC

V: TRBV5-5
J: TRBJ2-5
D: NA
size: NA
CDR3: CASREGVQETQYF
DNA: TGTGCCAGCAGGGAGGGAGTACAAGAGACCCAGTACTTC